The present T cell receptor (beta chain) was sequenced within a study of CD8+ T cells in alopecia areata. The wider study: The percentage of affected scalp area served as the score of severity for treated patients.

The ends were cut back, 6 bases at V and 3 bases at J, with 15 bases in the middle. Germline V lookup: CDR1 MNHEY, CDR2 SVGAGI. The CDR3 spans 14 residues. Extracted from the samples, RNA was reverse transcribed into cDNA to serve as the sequencing template. Produced via immunoSEQ multiplex PCR; TCRdb's table is partial and in-frame only. This table holds over 150,000 clones, 55% to 70% found once. Treatment here: oral pan-JAK inhibitor, 5-10 mg twice daily. Specimens obtained from alopecia areata patients comprised lesional scalp punch biopsies and peripheral blood. Sorted populations comprised CD4+ and CD8+ T cells obtained from PBMCs.

The genes are TRBV6-5 and TRBJ2-7; D could derive from TRBD1 or TRBD2 (5 bases each). This TCR came from a human donor with alopecia areata. Sequencing used CD4+ T cells sorted from blood, obtained at week 4, from a patient treated with tofacitinib. CDR3 coding DNA: TGTGCCAGCAGCTACCGGGACCAAGGCTACGAGCAGTACTTC. Translation gives CASSYRDQGYEQYF.